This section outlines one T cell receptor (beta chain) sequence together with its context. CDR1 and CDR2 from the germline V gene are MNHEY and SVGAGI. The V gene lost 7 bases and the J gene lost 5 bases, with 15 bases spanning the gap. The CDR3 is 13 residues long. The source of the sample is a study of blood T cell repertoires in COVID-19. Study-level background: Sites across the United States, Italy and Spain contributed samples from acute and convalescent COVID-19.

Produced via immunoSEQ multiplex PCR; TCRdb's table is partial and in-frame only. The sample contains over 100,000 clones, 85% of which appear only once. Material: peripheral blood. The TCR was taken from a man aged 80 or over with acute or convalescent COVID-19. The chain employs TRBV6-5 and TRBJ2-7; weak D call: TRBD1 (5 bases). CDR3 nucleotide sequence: TGTGCCAGCAAGGATAGCAGGGCGAACGAGCAGTACTTC. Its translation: CASKDSRANEQYF.